This is a list of T cell receptor beta chains from one sample in a study of identical twins. MiXCR, run by TCRdb on the 5' RACE reads, gives a single entry per CDR3 protein. This sample has about 470,000 distinct CDR3 sequences, with around 24% found just once. This sample was shared with a second study, whose subject was T cells expressing NK-cell markers.

Source material: CD4+ T cells sorted from blood. The receptors were sampled from a woman aged 18-29 years in good health. CDR3s include the opening cysteine and the closing phenylalanine or tryptophan. The order of the fields is D gene, J gene, V gene, clone size, CDR3 DNA, CDR3 protein. A D gene is named only where the DNA matches it firmly. The listing skips clone size in some rows; elsewhere it reads once, few, many or a size class.

D: TRBD2; J: TRBJ2-7; V: TRBV20-1; size: .; DNA: TGCAGTGTTACTAGCGGGAGGGCGTACGAGCAGTACTTC; CDR3: CSVTSGRAYEQYF
D: .; J: TRBJ2-7; V: TRBV20-1; size: .; DNA: TGCAGTGCTAGAGGGTTGGTCCGCGAGCAGTACTTC; CDR3: CSARGLVREQYF
D: .; J: TRBJ1-1; V: TRBV19; size: .; DNA: TGTGCCAGTAGTATAGGGGGGCTAGGCGAAACTGAAGCTTTCTTT; CDR3: CASSIGGLGETEAFF
D: TRBD1; J: TRBJ2-1; V: TRBV5-6; size: .; DNA: TGTGCCAGCAGCCACAGGGGCCTCTCGGGCTACAATGAGCAGTTCTTC; CDR3: CASSHRGLSGYNEQFF
D: .; J: TRBJ2-5; V: TRBV28; size: .; DNA: TGTGCCAGCGGCCTCGGGATCCAAGAGACCCAGTACTTC; CDR3: CASGLGIQETQYF
D: .; J: TRBJ1-1; V: TRBV5-5; size: few; DNA: TGTGCCAGCAGCTTGTTGGTAGGCAGCCTGGGGATGAACACTGAAGCTTTCTTT; CDR3: CASSLLVGSLGMNTEAFF
D: .; J: TRBJ2-7; V: TRBV7-2; size: few; DNA: TGTGCCAGCAGTCTCCCAAGACAGTTACAGTACTTC; CDR3: CASSLPRQLQYF
D: .; J: TRBJ2-3; V: TRBV20-1; size: few; DNA: TGCAGTGCGAAAGTAGATACGCAGTATTTT; CDR3: CSAKVDTQYF
D: .; J: TRBJ2-1; V: TRBV7-2; size: few; DNA: TGTGCCAGCAGCTTACCAGGGGGGTACTACAATGAGCAGTTCTTC; CDR3: CASSLPGGYYNEQFF
D: TRBD2; J: TRBJ2-3; V: TRBV20-1; size: few; DNA: TGCAGTGCTGGATCTAGCGGGAGCACAGATACGCAGTATTTT; CDR3: CSAGSSGSTDTQYF
D: .; J: TRBJ1-2; V: TRBV12-3/TRBV12-4; size: few; DNA: TGTGCCAGCCATTTCCTTTCCGAGGCTGGCTACACCTTC; CDR3: CASHFLSEAGYTF
D: .; J: TRBJ2-1; V: TRBV21-1; size: .; DNA: TGTGCCAGCAGCACTACGAATGAGCAGTTCTTC; CDR3: CASSTTNEQFF
D: .; J: TRBJ2-7; V: TRBV12-3/TRBV12-4; size: .; DNA: TGTGCCAGCAGCCCCATCAGGTTGTCCTACGAGCAGTACTTC; CDR3: CASSPIRLSYEQYF
D: .; J: TRBJ1-1; V: TRBV4-3; size: few; DNA: TGCGCCAGCAGCCAAGATTTAGGGAGGTACACTGAAGCTTTCTTT; CDR3: CASSQDLGRYTEAFF
D: .; J: TRBJ2-1; V: TRBV20-1; size: few; DNA: TGCAGTGCATTAAGTGGGCAGGGGGGTGAGCAGTTCTTC; CDR3: CSALSGQGGEQFF
D: TRBD2; J: TRBJ2-3; V: TRBV5-1; size: few; DNA: TGCGCCAGCAGCCAGGGACTAGCGGTAGATACGCAGTATTTT; CDR3: CASSQGLAVDTQYF
D: .; J: TRBJ1-6; V: TRBV5-1; size: .; DNA: TGCGCCAGCAGCCAGAGCGGCCAGGGCGAATCACCCCTCCACTTT; CDR3: CASSQSGQGESPLHF
D: TRBD1; J: TRBJ1-1; V: TRBV12-3/TRBV12-4; size: .; DNA: TGTGCCAGCAGTTTAAGTCGGACAGGGGACGTGGGCACTGAAGCTTTCTTT; CDR3: CASSLSRTGDVGTEAFF
D: TRBD2; J: TRBJ2-1; V: TRBV27; size: .; DNA: TGTGCCAGCAGTTTATTCGCGGGAGGGTTCTCCTACAATGAGCAGTTCTTC; CDR3: CASSLFAGGFSYNEQFF
D: TRBD2; J: TRBJ2-1; V: TRBV10-3; size: many; DNA: TGTGCCACCCTACTAGCGGGAGAGGTCAATGAGCAGTTCTTC; CDR3: CATLLAGEVNEQFF
D: .; J: TRBJ2-3; V: TRBV3-1; size: few; DNA: TGTGCCAGCAGCCATCGTTCCGATACGCAGTATTTT; CDR3: CASSHRSDTQYF
D: .; J: TRBJ2-1; V: TRBV11-1; size: .; DNA: TGTGCCAGCGGACTCGCAGGGAGGTCCTACAATGAGCAGTTCTTC; CDR3: CASGLAGRSYNEQFF
D: .; J: TRBJ1-1; V: TRBV7-9; size: few; DNA: TGTGCCAGCATCACAGGGATAGGCACTGAAGCTTTCTTT; CDR3: CASITGIGTEAFF
D: .; J: TRBJ2-3; V: TRBV7-9; size: few; DNA: TGTGCCAGCAGCATCTACGGTTCGGCAGATACGCAGTATTTT; CDR3: CASSIYGSADTQYF
D: .; J: TRBJ2-5; V: TRBV5-1; size: many; DNA: TGCGCCAGCAGCTTGATGGGCTACAGGGAAGAGACCCAGTACTTC; CDR3: CASSLMGYREETQYF
D: .; J: TRBJ2-5; V: TRBV12-3/TRBV12-4; size: few; DNA: TGTGCCAGCAGCCGGGGACAACATCAAGAGACCCAGTACTTC; CDR3: CASSRGQHQETQYF
D: .; J: TRBJ1-2; V: TRBV5-6; size: many; DNA: TGTGCCAGCAGCTTGAAGAACGGCCTGACCGTGACTTACTATGGCTACACCTTC; CDR3: CASSLKNGLTVTYYGYTF
D: .; J: TRBJ1-1; V: TRBV20-1; size: few; DNA: TGCAGTGCTATACGATCGGAAAACACTGAAGCTTTCTTT; CDR3: CSAIRSENTEAFF
D: .; J: TRBJ2-7; V: TRBV6-2/TRBV6-3; size: .; DNA: TGTGCCAGCAGTTACGGGGCACACTCCTACGAGCAGTACTTC; CDR3: CASSYGAHSYEQYF
D: .; J: TRBJ2-7; V: TRBV20-1; size: .; DNA: TGCAGTGCTAGTGATGCCGGGACCTCATTCTACGAGCAGTACTTC; CDR3: CSASDAGTSFYEQYF
D: .; J: TRBJ2-3; V: TRBV6-5; size: .; DNA: TGTGCCAGCAGTACTTGGGGCGATACGCAGTATTTT; CDR3: CASSTWGDTQYF
D: .; J: TRBJ1-1; V: TRBV12-3/TRBV12-4; size: .; DNA: TGTGCCAGCAGTTTTCGGGGGGGGGACACTGAAGCTTTCTTT; CDR3: CASSFRGGDTEAFF
D: .; J: TRBJ2-3; V: TRBV9; size: .; DNA: TGTGCCAGCAGCGTAGAAGGGGAGACCACAGATACGCAGTATTTT; CDR3: CASSVEGETTDTQYF
D: TRBD2; J: TRBJ2-5; V: TRBV4-2; size: few; DNA: TGTGCCAGCAGCCTAGCCCCTCCAGCGGGGGGTCAGACCCAGTACTTC; CDR3: CASSLAPPAGGQTQYF
D: .; J: TRBJ2-5; V: TRBV4-2; size: medium-sized; DNA: TGTGCCAGCAGCCAAGGTGTTGGGACTTTAGAGACCCAGTACTTC; CDR3: CASSQGVGTLETQYF
D: TRBD1; J: TRBJ2-7; V: TRBV7-9; size: .; DNA: TGTGCCAGCACCGCGGGACAGGGAAATTACGAGCAGTACTTC; CDR3: CASTAGQGNYEQYF
D: TRBD1; J: TRBJ2-3; V: TRBV7-9; size: few; DNA: TGTGCCAGCAGCGAAGACAGGGGGTCAACAGATACGCAGTATTTT; CDR3: CASSEDRGSTDTQYF
D: TRBD1; J: TRBJ2-2; V: TRBV9; size: few; DNA: TGTGCCAGCAGCGTTGGGACAGGGGTCACCGGGGAGCTGTTTTTT; CDR3: CASSVGTGVTGELFF
D: .; J: TRBJ2-7; V: TRBV4-3; size: .; DNA: TGCGCCAGCAGCCAGGGGACTTTTCTCTCGGCCTACGAGCAGTACTTC; CDR3: CASSQGTFLSAYEQYF
D: .; J: TRBJ2-7; V: TRBV5-5; size: .; DNA: TGTGCCAGCAGCTTGGACCCGGCGGGCTACGAGCAGTACTTC; CDR3: CASSLDPAGYEQYF
D: TRBD2; J: TRBJ2-4; V: TRBV5-1; size: .; DNA: TGCGCCAGCAGCTTGGGAATTACGGGACTAGCCCTAAACATTCAGTACTTC; CDR3: CASSLGITGLALNIQYF
D: .; J: TRBJ2-3; V: TRBV12-3/TRBV12-4; size: .; DNA: TGTGCCAGCAGCGACCGTGGCGGAGGTTGGGATACGCAGTATTTT; CDR3: CASSDRGGGWDTQYF
D: .; J: TRBJ1-1; V: TRBV2; size: .; DNA: TGTGCCAGCAGTGACGGATTGAGTGACACTGAAGCTTTCTTT; CDR3: CASSDGLSDTEAFF
D: .; J: TRBJ1-1; V: TRBV5-1; size: .; DNA: TGCGCCAGCAGCTTGGAGGGCGATGGCACTGAAGCTTTCTTT; CDR3: CASSLEGDGTEAFF